This T cell receptor beta chain is drawn from a study of post-analysis software for immune sequencing data. Study-wide background: The patients showed relapsing-remitting, secondary progressive and progressive-relapsing multiple sclerosis courses. Notes on the study in general: Compared with controls, patients had more of 4 to 6 TRBV segments, including TRBV5-6, TRBV5-1 and TRBV20-1.

Unique molecular identifiers were carried by the TCR beta cDNA libraries. T cells, about 0.95 to 10 million of them, yielded some 510,000 cDNA molecules. TCRdb re-called the PCR reads through MiXCR, storing one row per CDR3 protein. The table includes some 160,000 distinct CDR3 sequences, around 36% detected once. After removal of 5 bases from V and 8 bases from J, the junction contained 17 bases not matched to a gene. The CDR3 spans 16 residues. Germline V lookup: CDR1 MNHEY, CDR2 SMNVEV (reference sequence). This clonotype has only one observation. Its specificity is unknown. Sequences were derived from blood, sampled after autologous hematopoietic stem cell transplantation. The chain is built from TRBV27 and TRBJ1-2, with 7 bases aligning to TRBD1. The receptor was isolated from a girl between 10 and 17 years old with multiple sclerosis. Here the CDR3 reads CASSGGTGTVKRGYTF. CDR3 in DNA: TGTGCCAGCAGTGGGGGCACCGGGACAGTCAAAAGGGGCTACACCTTC.